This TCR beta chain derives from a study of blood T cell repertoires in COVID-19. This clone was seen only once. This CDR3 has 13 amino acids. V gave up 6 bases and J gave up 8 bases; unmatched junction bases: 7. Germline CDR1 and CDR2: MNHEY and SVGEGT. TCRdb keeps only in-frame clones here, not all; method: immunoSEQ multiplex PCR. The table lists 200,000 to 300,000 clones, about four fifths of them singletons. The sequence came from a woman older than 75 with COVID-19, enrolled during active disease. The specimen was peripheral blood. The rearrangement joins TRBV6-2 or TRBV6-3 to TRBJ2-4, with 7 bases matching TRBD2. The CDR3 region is CASSPPGRDIQYF. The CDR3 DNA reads TGTGCCAGCAGCCCCCCAGGGAGGGACATTCAGTACTTC.